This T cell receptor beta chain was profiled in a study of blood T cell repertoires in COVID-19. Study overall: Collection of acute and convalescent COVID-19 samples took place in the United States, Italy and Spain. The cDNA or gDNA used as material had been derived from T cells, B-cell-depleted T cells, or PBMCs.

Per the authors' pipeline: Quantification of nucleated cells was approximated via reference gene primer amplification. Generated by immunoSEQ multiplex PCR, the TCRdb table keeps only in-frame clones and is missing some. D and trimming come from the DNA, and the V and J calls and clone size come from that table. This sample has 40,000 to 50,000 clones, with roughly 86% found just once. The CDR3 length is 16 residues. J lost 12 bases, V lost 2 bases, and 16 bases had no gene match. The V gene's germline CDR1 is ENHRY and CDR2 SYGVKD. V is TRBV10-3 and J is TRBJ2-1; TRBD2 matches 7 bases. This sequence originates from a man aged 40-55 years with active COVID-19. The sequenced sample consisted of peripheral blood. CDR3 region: CAISEITAREIPPQFF. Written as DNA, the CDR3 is TGTGCCATCAGTGAGATAACCGCGCGGGAGATCCCCCCGCAGTTCTTC.